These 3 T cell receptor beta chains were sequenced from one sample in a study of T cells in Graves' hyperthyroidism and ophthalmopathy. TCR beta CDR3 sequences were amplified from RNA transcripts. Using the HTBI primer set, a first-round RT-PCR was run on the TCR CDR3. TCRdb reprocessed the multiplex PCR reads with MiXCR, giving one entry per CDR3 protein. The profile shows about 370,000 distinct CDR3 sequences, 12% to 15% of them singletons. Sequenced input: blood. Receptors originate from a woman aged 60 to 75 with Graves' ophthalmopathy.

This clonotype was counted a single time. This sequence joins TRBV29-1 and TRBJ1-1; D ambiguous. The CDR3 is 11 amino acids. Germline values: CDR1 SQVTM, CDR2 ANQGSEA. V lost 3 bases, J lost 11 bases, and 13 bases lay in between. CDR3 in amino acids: CSVDGGLVAFF. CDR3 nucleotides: TGCAGCGTTGATGGCGGGCTCGTGGCTTTCTTT.

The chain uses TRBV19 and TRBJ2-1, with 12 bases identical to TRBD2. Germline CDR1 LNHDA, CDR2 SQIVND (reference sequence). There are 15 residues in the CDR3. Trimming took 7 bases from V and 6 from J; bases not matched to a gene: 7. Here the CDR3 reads CASTPSGRASNEQFF. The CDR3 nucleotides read TGTGCCAGTACCCCTAGCGGGAGGGCCAGCAATGAGCAGTTCTTC.

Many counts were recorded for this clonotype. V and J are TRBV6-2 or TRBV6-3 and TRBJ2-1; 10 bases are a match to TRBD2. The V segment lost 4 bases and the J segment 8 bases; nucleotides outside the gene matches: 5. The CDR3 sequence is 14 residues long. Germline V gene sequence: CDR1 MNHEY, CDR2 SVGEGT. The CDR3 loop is CASSSAGGPDEQFF. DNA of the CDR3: TGTGCCAGCAGTTCAGCGGGAGGGCCCGATGAGCAGTTCTTC.